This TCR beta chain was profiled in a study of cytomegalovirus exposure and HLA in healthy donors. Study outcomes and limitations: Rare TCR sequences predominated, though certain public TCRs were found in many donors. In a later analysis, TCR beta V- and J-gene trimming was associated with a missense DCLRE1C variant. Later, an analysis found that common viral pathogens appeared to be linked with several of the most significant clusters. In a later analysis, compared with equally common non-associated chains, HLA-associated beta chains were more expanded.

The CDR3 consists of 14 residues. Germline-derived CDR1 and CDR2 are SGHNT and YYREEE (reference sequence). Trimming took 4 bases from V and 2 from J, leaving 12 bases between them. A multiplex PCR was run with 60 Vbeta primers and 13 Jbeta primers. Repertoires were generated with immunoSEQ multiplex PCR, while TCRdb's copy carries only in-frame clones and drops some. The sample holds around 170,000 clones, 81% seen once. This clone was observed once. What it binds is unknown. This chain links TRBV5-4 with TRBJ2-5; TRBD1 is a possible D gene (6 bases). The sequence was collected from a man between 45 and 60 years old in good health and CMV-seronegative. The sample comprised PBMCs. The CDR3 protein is CASSPTGKQETQYF. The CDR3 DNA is TGTGCCAGCAGCCCTACAGGGAAACAAGAGACCCAGTACTTC. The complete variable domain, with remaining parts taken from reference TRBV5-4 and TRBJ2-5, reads ETGVTQSPTHLIKTRGQQVTLRCSSQSGHNTVSWYQQALGQGPQFIFQYYREEENGRGNFPPRFSGLQFPNYSSELNVNALELDDSALYLCASSPTGKQETQYFGPGTRLLVL.